These 11 T cell receptor beta chains originate from one sample sequenced in a study of CD8 T cells in Susac syndrome (dated by TCRdb to the late 2010s). The library was made by the immunoSEQ multiplex PCR assay. RNA was extracted using the RNeasy kit, and about 0.5 to 1 ug of the RNA was reverse transcribed with random hexamers. TCRdb trimmed public reads at Q25 via fastp, called clones via MiXCR and kept in-frame beta chains. Records with the same CDR3 protein are collapsed into one entry carrying the most frequent genes and DNA. Here the sample has some 100,000 distinct CDR3 sequences; about 92% occur a single time. The top ten clones comprise around 0.085% of the sample. The source material was CD4+ T cells from PBMCs. Receptor source: a human donor with multiple sclerosis.

The gene calls are TRBV28 and TRBJ1-5; 8 bases are shared with TRBD1. The CDR3 extends over 17 amino acids. J gave up 7 bases and V 5 bases, and 16 bases lay outside the gene matches. In germline, CDR1 is MDHEN, CDR2 SYDVKM. The CDR3 nucleotides are TGTGCCAGCAGTACCTACCCCCGGACAGGGCCGAAGCAGCCCCAGCATTTT. The encoded protein is CASSTYPRTGPKQPQHF.

The chain joins TRBV28 to TRBJ2-1, with TRBD2 matching 9 bases. Trimming cost V 8 bases and J 7 bases; bases outside gene matches: 12. There are 15 residues in the CDR3. Germline CDR1 is MDHEN and CDR2 is SYDVKM. The CDR3 bases are TGTGCCAGCGCATCGGGCGGGGGGGCTAAAAATGAGCAGTTCTTC. Protein product: CASASGGGAKNEQFF.

This rearrangement joins TRBV19 to TRBJ1-5; the match to TRBD1 covers 9 bases. J gave up 3 bases and V 3 bases, and 3 bases lay outside the gene matches. This CDR3 comprises 15 residues. CDR1 LNHDA and CDR2 SQIVND come from the germline V gene (reference sequence). The CDR3: CASSIRTGANQPQHF. For the CDR3, the DNA is TGTGCCAGTAGTATCCGGACAGGGGCCAATCAGCCCCAGCATTTT.

The chain employs TRBV20-1 and TRBJ2-5; D remains ambiguous. Germline V gene lookup returns CDR1 DFQATT and CDR2 SNEGSKA (reference sequence). Trimming removed 6 bases from V and 4 bases from J, with 6 bases in between. This CDR3 comprises 10 residues. The CDR3 sequence: CSARRETQYF. CDR3 sequence (DNA): TGCAGTGCGAGGAGAGAGACCCAGTACTTC.

The V and J genes are TRBV6-2 or TRBV6-3 and TRBJ1-4; D call uncertain. The CDR3 has 12 residues. V lost 6 bases to trimming and J lost 12 bases, with 14 bases between them. In germline, CDR1 is MNHEY, CDR2 SVGEGT. CDR3: CASSDPLDQLFF. The DNA for the CDR3 is TGTGCCAGCAGCGACCCCTTGGACCAACTGTTTTTT.

Only one count was recorded for this clonotype. This sequence joins TRBV3-1 and TRBJ1-6; TRBD1 might be the D (5 bases). Trimming stripped 5 bases from V and 8 bases from J, with 7 bases between. This CDR3 comprises 12 residues. CDR1 LGHDT and CDR2 YNNKEL come from the germline V gene (reference sequence). The CDR3 sequence is CASSGGHSPLHF. CDR3 DNA: TGTGCCAGCAGCGGGGGACATTCACCCCTCCACTTT.

The CDR3, as DNA: TGCGCCAGCAGCCAATCGGGACTGGCCCAAGAGACCCAGTACTTC. Amino acids: CASSQSGLAQETQYF. The genes are TRBV4-1 and TRBJ2-5; tentative D call: TRBD2 (6 bases). Germline lookup yields CDR1 MGHRA and CDR2 YSYEKL. Trimming stripped 2 bases from V and 1 base from J, with 11 bases between. The CDR3 is made up of 15 amino acids.

V gene TRBV20-1 combines with J gene TRBJ2-7; D is perhaps TRBD2 (5 bases). The germline gives CDR1 DFQATT, CDR2 SNEGSKA (reference sequence). CDR3 size: 14 residues. With 1 base removed from V and 3 bases from J, the gap between germline ends came to 13 bases. CDR3 sequence (DNA): TGCAGTGCTAGAGCGAAGGGAGTCGGCTACGAGCAGTACTTC. It codes for CSARAKGVGYEQYF.

This rearrangement joins TRBV12-3 or TRBV12-4 to TRBJ2-2, with 13 positions matching TRBD2. V gave up 6 bases and J gave up 7 bases; unmatched junction bases: 5. The CDR3 totals 15 residues. CDR3 protein: CASRPGLAGHGELFF. The CDR3 nucleotides are TGTGCCAGCAGACCGGGACTAGCGGGGCACGGGGAGCTGTTTTTT.

The chain combines TRBV5-4 with TRBJ2-5, with 10 nucleotides matching TRBD2. Germline lookup yields CDR1 SGHNT and CDR2 YYREEE (reference sequence). This CDR3 is built from 17 residues. Germline trimming cut 4 bases from V and 5 bases from J; bases unmatched to any gene: 14. CDR3: CASSPGGPAGGLETQYF. The CDR3 coding sequence is TGTGCCAGCAGCCCTGGGGGACCAGCGGGGGGGCTGGAGACCCAGTACTTC.

This sequence joins TRBV28 and TRBJ1-2, with D unresolved. Trimming removed 6 bases from V and 2 bases from J, with 13 bases in between. The CDR3 has 14 residues. Germline-derived CDR1 and CDR2 are MDHEN and SYDVKM. The CDR3 coding sequence is TGTGCCAGCAGCAATCCCCCGGGGAACTATGGCTACACCTTC. Residues: CASSNPPGNYGYTF.